This T cell receptor beta chain originates from a study of T-cell memory formation after mild COVID-19. Study results and caveats: CD4+ bias marked clones expanding day 15 to 37, unlike balanced contracting clones. CD4+ clones that contracted lay mainly in CM and EM; CD8+ ones lay in EMRA. Nothing confirmed that second-wave clones peaking on day 37 were specific for SARS-CoV-2.

MiXCR, run by TCRdb on the 5' RACE reads, gives a single entry per CDR3 protein. The data contain hundreds of thousands of distinct CDR3 sequences, approximately 15% of them seen just once; the ten biggest clones take up approximately 20%. Points on this clonotype: Antigen specificity is unknown.

Germline-derived CDR1 and CDR2 are SGHRS and YFSETQ. The CDR3 spans 15 residues. The J segment lost 2 bases and the V segment lost 4 bases, leaving 9 bases of the junction unmatched. The rearrangement uses TRBV5-1 and TRBJ2-7; TRBD2 matches at 7 bases. The material sequenced was PBMCs or a T cell subset sorted from them (not recorded which). The sequence derives from a man aged 18 to 29 who had mild COVID-19 (a few samples of this study predate the infection). Cell type and time point are not known. CDR3 DNA sequence: TGCGCCAGCAGCCGACTGGGGGGGGAGGCCTACGAGCAGTACTTC. Encoded protein: CASSRLGGEAYEQYF.